Listed here are 8 T cell receptor beta chains from one sample, sequenced in a study of post-analysis software for immune sequencing data. Whole-study results and caveats: In patients, a few TRBV segments were more frequent than in controls, with TRBV5-6, TRBV5-1 and TRBV20-1 among them.

The TCR beta cDNA libraries carried unique molecular identifiers. TCRdb re-called the PCR reads with MiXCR, one entry per CDR3 protein. This table holds fewer than 550,000 distinct CDR3 sequences, approximately 31% found once. No cognate antigen is known for these TCRs. The sample taken for sequencing was blood. These receptors were taken from a girl under 18 with multiple sclerosis.

The J gene is TRBJ2-7, the V gene TRBV6-5, with D uncertain. Germline CDR1 and CDR2: MNHEY and SVGAGI. The CDR3 extends over 13 amino acids. V lost 8 bases and J lost 2, with 13 bases in between. CDR3 residues: CASFRAPTYEQYF. CDR3 in DNA: TGTGCCAGCTTCCGGGCCCCCACCTACGAGCAGTACTTC.

This clonotype was found many times. This chain connects TRBV7-8 to TRBJ2-7; D ambiguous. With 1 base removed from V and 10 bases from J, the gap between germline ends came to 14 bases. CDR1 is SGHVS, CDR2 FQNEAQ, per germline. The CDR3 is made up of 13 amino acids. CDR3 bases: TGTGCCAGCAGCTTAGAGCTGGCGACTCCTCAGTACTTC. This gives the protein CASSLELATPQYF.

This clonotype showed up many times. This sequence joins TRBV29-1 and TRBJ2-3; D remains unclear. The V gene's germline CDR1 is SQVTM and CDR2 ANQGSEA. Trimming shortened V by 6 bases and J by 4 bases, and 5 bases separated the two germline ends. The CDR3 is 10 amino acids. CDR3 in amino acids: CSVGSDTQYF. CDR3 nucleotide sequence: TGCAGCGTAGGGTCAGATACGCAGTATTTT.

V usage is TRBV27 and J usage is TRBJ2-7, with TRBD1 matching over 12 bases. V was pared by 4 bases and J by 2 bases, with 3 bases of the junction left unmatched. Germline assignment: CDR1 MNHEY and CDR2 SMNVEV (reference sequence). The CDR3 contains 15 residues. Here the CDR3 reads CASSSGDRGPYEQYF. As DNA, the CDR3 is TGTGCCAGCAGTTCGGGGGACAGGGGGCCCTACGAGCAGTACTTC.

This chain links TRBV5-1 with TRBJ2-7; 8 bases align to TRBD2. The length of the CDR3 is 14 residues. The J segment lost 6 bases and the V segment lost 2 bases, leaving 7 bases of the junction unmatched. Per the germline V gene, CDR1 is SGHRS and CDR2 is YFSETQ. The CDR3 spells CASSLSGGRGEQYF. In nucleotides, the CDR3 is TGCGCCAGCAGCTTATCGGGGGGGAGAGGCGAGCAGTACTTC.

This clonotype was recorded a few times. The rearrangement joins TRBV3-1 to TRBJ1-2, with TRBD1 matching over 7 bases. The germline V gene has CDR1 LGHDT and CDR2 YNNKEL (reference sequence). With V trimmed by 1 base and J by 2 bases, 4 bases remained unmatched. This CDR3 spans 15 amino acids. The CDR3: CASSQAGTANYGYTF. The CDR3 DNA reads TGTGCCAGCAGCCAAGCCGGGACAGCAAACTATGGCTACACCTTC. Combining the CDR3 with reference TRBV3-1 and TRBJ1-2 gives the whole variable domain DTAVSQTPKYLVTQMGNDKSIKCEQNLGHDTMYWYKQDSKKFLKIMFSYNNKELIINETVPNRFSPKSPDKAHLNLHINSLELGDSAVYFCASSQAGTANYGYTFGSGTRLTVV.

Concerning this clonotype: One end of the junction fails to match germline, which may point to a read error. The chain has TRBV29-1 and TRBJ2-3; D gene unclear. CDR1 is SQVTM, CDR2 ANQGSEA, per germline. This CDR3 spans 12 amino acids. CDR3 in DNA: TGCAGAGTTGAATACGGGACAGATACGCAGTATTTT. Protein sequence: CRVEYGTDTQYF.

The sample holds a few counts of this clonotype. The chain carries TRBV7-6 and TRBJ2-5; perhaps TRBD2 as D (7 bases). This CDR3 comprises 16 residues. Germline CDR1 is SGHVS and CDR2 is FNYEAQ. V lost 1 base and J 4 bases, leaving 16 bases between the germline ends. The CDR3 bases are TGTGCCAGCAGCTTAGGGCTAGGGGGGGTAGGAGAGACCCAGTACTTC. This translates into CASSLGLGGVGETQYF.